This is a list of T cell receptor beta chains from one sample in a study of metastatic and nonmetastatic thyroid tumors. MiXCR reprocessed the PCR reads for TCRdb. Of around 20,000 clones in the sample, approximately 15% were seen once. The sequenced sample consisted of tumor tissue. The receptor source for this set is a female donor with papillary thyroid cancer or a benign thyroid nodule (not recorded which). Some clones in this sample may be carry-over from other donors' samples. Each CDR3 is given without its conserved first and last residue. The order of the fields is clone size, J gene, V gene, CDR3 protein. Clone size is not always given. Where it is, it says once, few, many or a class for expanded clones.

abundance: .; j_gene: TRBJ2-1; v_gene: TRBV11-2; CDR3aa: ASSSRQLAGYNEQF
abundance: many; j_gene: TRBJ2-3; v_gene: TRBV4-2; CDR3aa: ASSQEISGAGGPDTQY
abundance: .; j_gene: TRBJ2-7; v_gene: TRBV18; CDR3aa: ASSPSDRAYEQY
abundance: many; j_gene: TRBJ1-2; v_gene: TRBV3-1; CDR3aa: ASSLRSYGYT
abundance: .; j_gene: TRBJ2-2; v_gene: TRBV15; CDR3aa: ATSIDRDGTVDLF
abundance: many; j_gene: TRBJ1-2; v_gene: TRBV4-1; CDR3aa: ASSQDPSRVGYGYT
abundance: .; j_gene: TRBJ2-5; v_gene: TRBV30; CDR3aa: AWSRNWGETQY
abundance: many; j_gene: TRBJ1-5; v_gene: TRBV9; CDR3aa: ASSVAGEGGQPQH
abundance: medium-sized; j_gene: TRBJ2-3; v_gene: TRBV27; CDR3aa: ASSSLYGGDTQY
abundance: many; j_gene: TRBJ1-6; v_gene: TRBV7-9; CDR3aa: ASSGTGGASPLH